Following are 23 T cell receptor beta chains from one sample sequenced in a study of blood T cell repertoires in COVID-19. Data came from immunoSEQ multiplex PCR; TCRdb stores just in-frame clones and leaves some out. The table shows about 75,000 clones, with around 84% occurring only once. The sample consisted of peripheral blood. These receptors all stem from a woman aged 45-65 years with acute or convalescent COVID-19.

This clone was counted a few times. The V and J genes are TRBV15 and TRBJ1-5; D call uncertain. The CDR3 consists of 13 residues. Trimming cost V 1 base and J 7 bases, with 8 bases left between them. CDR1 and CDR2 (germline): LNHNV, YYDKDF (reference sequence). Here the CDR3 reads CATSRGVKQPQHF. DNA of the CDR3: TGTGCCACCAGCAGAGGAGTGAAGCAGCCCCAGCATTTT.

This clone was found once. The rearrangement joins TRBV10-3 to TRBJ2-3; D is possibly TRBD2 (6 bases). Trimming took 9 bases from V and 7 from J, leaving 20 bases between them. CDR3 size: 14 residues. Looked up from germline, CDR1 is ENHRY and CDR2 is SYGVKD. CDR3 coding DNA: TGTGCCATGACACCCAACATCGGGAGCCATACGCAGTATTTT. Amino acid sequence: CAMTPNIGSHTQYF.

This chain connects TRBV7-3 to TRBJ2-5, with D perhaps matching TRBD1 (7 bases). CDR1 and CDR2 from the germline V gene are SGHTA and FQGTGA. V lost 5 bases and J 5 bases, leaving 12 bases between the germline ends. The CDR3 loop spans 13 amino acids. CDR3 DNA sequence: TGTGCCAGCAGCCCCTCAGGGGGGGAGACCCAGTACTTC. Amino acids: CASSPSGGETQYF.

This clone has more than one count but fewer than ten. The chain employs TRBV19 and TRBJ1-5; no reliable D call. This CDR3 region has 14 residues. V lost 3 bases and J 4 bases, leaving 10 bases between the germline ends. CDR1 is LNHDA, CDR2 SQIVND, per germline (reference sequence). CDR3: CASSIIYGNQPQHF. In DNA, the CDR3 is TGTGCCAGTAGTATTATTTACGGTAATCAGCCCCAGCATTTT.

The table lists this clone with many counts. The chain recombines TRBV20-1 with TRBJ2-7; no clear D. Germline values: CDR1 DFQATT, CDR2 SNEGSKA (reference sequence). V lost 5 bases to trimming and J lost 5 bases, with 7 bases between them. The CDR3 spans 10 residues. In DNA form, the CDR3 reads TGCAGTGCTTCACTTAACGAGCAGTACTTC. This codes for CSASLNEQYF.

This chain links TRBV2 with TRBJ2-5; 7 bases match TRBD2. The ends lost 8 bases at V and 3 bases at J; junction bases unmatched: 12. This CDR3 contains 15 residues. Per germline, CDR1 SNHLY and CDR2 FYNNEI. Here the CDR3 reads CASGGVGTDKETQYF. The CDR3 nucleotides read TGTGCCAGCGGGGGGGTGGGGACGGATAAAGAGACCCAGTACTTC.

The chain recombines TRBV6-2 or TRBV6-3 with TRBJ2-2; D unresolved. CDR1 and CDR2 from the germline V gene are MNHEY and SVGEGT. The CDR3 is made up of 14 amino acids. The ends were cut back, 2 bases at V and 5 bases at J, with 9 bases in the middle. CDR3 sequence reads: CASSYTAGTGELFF. The CDR3, as DNA: TGTGCCAGCAGTTACACCGCCGGGACCGGGGAGCTGTTTTTT.

This clone was seen once. The chain is built from TRBV3-1 (or the pseudogene TRBV3-2) and TRBJ2-7; possibly TRBD2 for D (6 bases). CDR3 length: 15 residues. V lost 4 bases and J lost 0, with 13 bases in between. Germline V gives CDR1 LGHDT, CDR2 YNNKEL (reference sequence). This CDR3 is CASSLGLRSSYEQYF. The CDR3 nucleotides are TGTGCCAGCAGCCTGGGACTCCGGAGCTCCTACGAGCAGTACTTC.

The V and J genes are TRBV3-1 (or the pseudogene TRBV3-2) and TRBJ1-6, with TRBD1 identical over 7 bases. Germline lookup yields CDR1 LGHDT and CDR2 YNNKEL (reference sequence). The CDR3 totals 14 residues. The V gene end was trimmed by 6 bases and the J gene end by 7 bases; junction bases not matched to a gene: 6. The CDR3 DNA reads as TGTGCCAGCAGACAGGGACAGACAAATTCACCCCTCCACTTT. Amino acids: CASRQGQTNSPLHF.

The chain employs TRBV2 and TRBJ1-5, with D unresolved. The V gene's germline CDR1 is SNHLY and CDR2 FYNNEI. This CDR3 has 13 amino acids. Trimming took off 4 bases at V and 5 bases at J, with 9 bases between the two ends. CDR3 coding DNA: TGTGCCAGCAGTGTACAAGTCCATCAGCCCCAGCATTTT. Its protein is CASSVQVHQPQHF.

The chain has TRBV5-4 and TRBJ2-7, with 8 nucleotides matching TRBD2. Germline lookup yields CDR1 SGHNT and CDR2 YYREEE (reference sequence). The CDR3 is 17 residues long. The ends lost 3 bases at V and 5 bases at J; junction bases unmatched: 16. In nucleotides, the CDR3 is TGTGCCAGCAGCTCCGCTCAGCTAGCGGGTAAAGGAAACGAGCAGTACTTC. Translating it yields CASSSAQLAGKGNEQYF.

The sample holds a few counts of this clone. The rearrangement links TRBV5-8 to TRBJ2-7, with 7 nucleotides matching TRBD1. Germline CDR1 is SGHTS and CDR2 is YDEGEE. This CDR3 contains 14 residues. V gave up 4 bases and J gave up 0 bases; unmatched junction bases: 4. In nucleotides, the CDR3 is TGTGCCAGCAGCCGTTCAGGGGGCTCCTACGAGCAGTACTTC. Translation gives CASSRSGGSYEQYF.

This chain uses TRBV25-1 with TRBJ2-1; TRBD2 matches at 10 bases. Germline-derived CDR1 and CDR2 are MGHDK and SYGVNS. The CDR3 contains 13 residues. Trimming removed 7 bases from V and 8 bases from J; junction bases left unmatched: 5. The CDR3 coding sequence is TGTGCCAGCAATCTAGCGGGAGTGGATGAGCAGTTCTTC. Translating gives CASNLAGVDEQFF.

A single count supports this clone. J is TRBJ1-6 and V is TRBV18; 7 bases match TRBD1. The germline CDR1 and CDR2 sequences are KGHSH and LQKENI. The CDR3 runs 15 residues. The J segment lost 7 bases and the V segment lost 3 bases, leaving 6 bases of the junction unmatched. CDR3 region: CASSPSPGGNSPLHF. Written as DNA, the CDR3 is TGTGCCAGCTCACCCTCGCCAGGGGGAAATTCACCCCTCCACTTT.

CDR3 residues: CASRLTGGGEKLFF. Here the CDR3 DNA reads TGTGCCAGCAGGTTGACAGGGGGCGGGGAAAAACTGTTTTTT. This chain joins TRBV7-2 and TRBJ1-4; 10 bases match TRBD1. In germline, CDR1 is SGHTA, CDR2 FQGNSA. This CDR3 contains 14 residues. With 6 bases clipped from V and 8 bases from J, the junction kept 6 bases outside the gene matches.

The V and J genes are TRBV29-1 and TRBJ1-5; tentative D call: TRBD1 (5 bases). V was shortened by 6 bases and J by 5 bases, with 14 bases between the two germline ends. This CDR3 is 13 amino acids long. Germline V gene lookup returns CDR1 SQVTM and CDR2 ANQGSEA. The CDR3 sequence is CSVGGTGDQPQHF. The CDR3, as DNA: TGCAGCGTGGGAGGGACGGGAGATCAGCCCCAGCATTTT. Full variable domain (remainder filled in from reference TRBV29-1 and TRBJ1-5): SAVISQKPSRDICQRGTSLTIQCQVDSQVTMMFWYRQQPGQSLTLIATANQGSEATYESGFVIDKFPISRPNLTFSTLTVSNMSPEDSSIYLCSVGGTGDQPQHFGDGTRLSIL.

The chain joins TRBV4-2 to TRBJ1-1; weak D call: TRBD1 (5 bases). This CDR3 region has 15 residues. Trimming removed 5 bases at V and 3 bases at J, with 16 bases between. The germline CDR1 and CDR2 sequences are LGHNA and YNFKEQ. DNA of the CDR3: TGTGCCAGCAGCATTGGACAAGGGAGGGACACTGAAGCTTTCTTT. Its protein product is CASSIGQGRDTEAFF.

The chain combines TRBV11-1 with TRBJ1-1, with D unclear. CDR1 and CDR2 from the germline V gene are SGHAT and FQDESV (reference sequence). There are 14 residues in the CDR3. Between the trimmed V and J ends, which lost 1 base and 4 bases, there was a span of 10 bases. This chain's CDR3 is CASSLGRGSTEAFF. The CDR3 DNA follows: TGTGCCAGCAGCTTAGGACGGGGATCCACTGAAGCTTTCTTT.

CDR3 DNA: TGTGCCAGCAGCAAACGACAGGGCGGGAACACTGAAGCTTTCTTT. Translating gives CASSKRQGGNTEAFF. The chain recombines TRBV7-2 with TRBJ1-1; 7 bases line up with TRBD1. The CDR3 covers 15 residues. CDR1 and CDR2 (germline): SGHTA, FQGNSA. V shed 5 bases, J shed 1 base, and the junction held 7 bases outside the gene matches.

This clone counts as large. J is TRBJ1-2 and V is TRBV6-2 or TRBV6-3; tentatively, D is TRBD1 (5 bases). V dropped 5 bases and J dropped 6 bases, with 19 bases sitting between them. The germline CDR1 and CDR2 sequences are MNHEY and SVGEGT. The CDR3 spans 15 residues. CDR3 DNA: TGTGCCAGCAGTCAAGGGGCCCTCCCCCGGGATGGCTACACCTTC. Translating gives CASSQGALPRDGYTF.

This clone was seen only once. J is TRBJ2-1 and V is TRBV6-5, with 9 positions matching TRBD1. From germline, CDR1 is MNHEY and CDR2 SVGAGI. This CDR3 spans 15 amino acids. V lost 7 bases, J lost 6 bases, and 10 bases stayed unmatched. The CDR3 loop reads CASTHDVDRGNEQFF. The CDR3 nucleotides are TGTGCCAGCACTCACGACGTGGACAGGGGCAATGAGCAGTTCTTC.

The V gene is TRBV7-2, the J gene TRBJ2-6; the D is unclear. CDR1 and CDR2 (germline): SGHTA, FQGNSA. V lost 5 bases to trimming and J lost 1 base, with 9 bases between them. The CDR3 loop spans 15 amino acids. In nucleotides, the CDR3 is TGTGCCAGCAGCCCTATGAGGTCTGGGGCCAACGTCCTGACTTTC. This codes for CASSPMRSGANVLTF.

The chain combines TRBV5-4 with TRBJ2-3, with TRBD2 identical over 8 bases. The germline gives CDR1 SGHNT, CDR2 YYREEE (reference sequence). The CDR3 is made up of 17 amino acids. The J segment lost 2 bases and the V segment lost 0 bases, leaving 8 bases of the junction unmatched. CDR3 sequence (DNA): TGTGCCAGCAGCTTGGCCGGGGGGGGGCAGGTCACAGATACGCAGTATTTT. Residues: CASSLAGGGQVTDTQYF.